This TCR beta chain originates from a study of early stage breast cancer tumors. The wider study: Average read coverage per sample was approximately 9.1-fold. General observations from the study: Most shared enriched TCRB sequences were commonly generated ones.

The assay was immunoSEQ multiplex PCR, and TCRdb's table has in-frame clones only and misses some. The top ten clones hold 7.5% to 9% of a sample with about 14,000 clones, about 79% of them seen once. On this clone: The antigen is undetermined.

The source material was normal breast tissue next to the tumor. This TCR came from a person aged 45 to 59 with breast cancer.

DNA for the CDR3: TGTGCCAGTCAGAGGACTAGCGGGTACCAAGAGACCCAGTACTTC. Protein: CASQRTSGYQETQYF. The chain joins TRBV7-6 to TRBJ2-5, with TRBD2 matching over 11 bases. CDR1 is SGHVS and CDR2 is FNYEAQ in the germline V gene. Trimming at V came to 9 bases and at J to 0 bases, leaving 6 bases not matched to a gene. There are 15 residues in the CDR3. The whole variable domain, filled in from reference TRBV7-6 and TRBJ2-5, reads GAGVSQSPRYKVTKRGQDVALRCDPISGHVSLYWYRQALGQGPEFLTYFNYEAQQDKSGLPNDRFSAERPEGSISTLTIQRTEQRDSAMYRCASQRTSGYQETQYFGPGTRLLVL.